This record covers a single T cell receptor beta chain. Antigen specificity is unknown. This CDR3 has 15 residues. V lost 8 bases to trimming and J lost 2 bases; unmatched junction nucleotides: 6. Germline V gene sequence: CDR1 SNHLY, CDR2 FYNNEI. Sequencing was performed with immunoSEQ multiplex PCR; in TCRdb, only in-frame clones are kept and a portion is missing. This sample has about 2.4 million clones; roughly nine tenths occur once, and the top ten carry around 0.14%. The source of the sample is a study of shared clonotypes between healthy human individuals. The overall study: A couple of women and a few men aged 18 to 49 made up the donors.

Findings and limits, study-wide: What limited the represented genetic and exposure-history diversity was the small number of donors.

This TCR came from a man between 18 and 35 years old in good health. V usage is TRBV2 and J usage is TRBJ2-3; TRBD2 aligns across 11 bases. What was sequenced was naive CD4+ T cells sorted from blood. Subset described: CD45RA+ positively selected. CDR3 region: CASGRLAGNTDTQYF. DNA for the CDR3: TGTGCCAGCGGACGACTAGCGGGGAACACAGATACGCAGTATTTT.